This T cell receptor (beta chain) was retrieved from a study of blood T cell repertoires in COVID-19. Study context: Both acute and convalescent COVID-19 samples were obtained from the United States, Italy and Spain. T cells, B-cell-depleted T cells, or PBMCs supplied cDNA or gDNA.

In the source study's methods: Reference gene primers were amplified, and this amplification served to estimate nucleated cell counts. The protocol was immunoSEQ multiplex PCR, while the TCRdb copy is restricted to in-frame clones and leaves out a portion. V and J calls plus clone size are reproduced from that table; the DNA served to infer D and trimming. Found here are 220,000 or so clones, 70% to 85% of them singletons; the top ten hold around 2%. The V gene lost 6 bases and the J gene lost 2 bases, with 10 bases spanning the gap. CDR3 length equals 13 residues. CDR1 is SNHLY, CDR2 FYNNEI, per germline. Remarks on this clone: Additional DNA sequences in this sample encode the identical CDR3.

This sequence was found in a woman older than 75 with acute or convalescent COVID-19. The sample consisted of peripheral blood. This rearrangement joins TRBV2 to TRBJ1-2, with D possibly matching TRBD1 (6 bases). The CDR3 loop is CASRADRNYGYTF. CDR3 in DNA: TGTGCCAGCAGAGCCGACAGGAACTATGGCTACACCTTC.